Below, 32 T cell receptor beta chains from the same sample are listed, as sequenced in a study of blood T cell repertoires in COVID-19. The method was immunoSEQ multiplex PCR; TCRdb's version includes in-frame clones alone and lacks a portion of them. The repertoire includes 130,000 to 150,000 clones, roughly 80% of them detected once, and about 3.1% sits in the top ten. Material for sequencing was peripheral blood. The receptors here all came from a woman in her thirties or forties with active or convalescent COVID-19.

V is TRBV21-1 and J is TRBJ2-4; the table's TRBD1 call for D was not verified on the DNA. TRBV21-1 is recorded as a pseudogene. The CDR3 has 14 amino acids. CDR3 sequence (DNA): TGTGCCAGCAATAAGGGGACAGGGGGAGACATTCAGTACTTC. Protein: CASNKGTGGDIQYF.

J is TRBJ1-5 and V is TRBV7-2; D unresolved. CDR1 is SGHTA, CDR2 FQGNSA, per germline. The V gene lost 6 bases and the J gene lost 4 bases, with 7 bases spanning the gap. The length of the CDR3 is 12 residues. CDR3 DNA sequence: TGTGCCAGCAGTACATTGAATCAGCCCCAGCATTTT. Its translation: CASSTLNQPQHF.

V gene TRBV2 combines with J gene TRBJ1-5; 7 bases line up with TRBD1. Germline V CDR1 and CDR2: SNHLY, FYNNEI. The junction had 9 bases not matched to a gene; V was cut back by 6 bases and J by 7 bases. CDR3 size: 14 residues. For the CDR3, the DNA is TGTGCCAGCAGGGCAACAGGGGCACAACAGCCCCAGCATTTT. This sequence encodes CASRATGAQQPQHF.

The chain uses TRBV5-1 and TRBJ2-3, with 7 bases aligning to TRBD2. Per germline, CDR1 SGHRS and CDR2 YFSETQ. The CDR3 loop spans 15 amino acids. J was trimmed by 6 bases and V by 0 bases; bases with no gene match: 7. The CDR3 coding sequence is TGCGCCAGCAGCTTGGGTGGCGGGGGAGGGGATACGCAGTATTTT. As protein: CASSLGGGGGDTQYF.

This chain connects TRBV2 to TRBJ1-1, with D possibly matching TRBD1 (5 bases). The V end was cut by 1 base, the J end by 0 bases, with 12 bases between. The CDR3 sequence is 16 residues long. The V gene's germline CDR1 is SNHLY and CDR2 FYNNEI. The CDR3 DNA sequence: TGTGCCAGCAGTGAAGGATACTGGACACTGAACACTGAAGCTTTCTTT. Translated: CASSEGYWTLNTEAFF.

This rearrangement joins TRBV6-5 to TRBJ1-6; tentatively, D is TRBD1 (5 bases). The CDR3 runs 14 residues. Germline CDR1 reads MNHEY; CDR2 reads SVGAGI. V lost 6 bases and J 10 bases, leaving 16 bases between the germline ends. CDR3 coding DNA: TGTGCCAGCAGGGGGGGAAAGGTGGGGTCACCCCTCCACTTT. Its translation: CASRGGKVGSPLHF.

This clone appeared a few times. The gene calls are TRBV4-2 and TRBJ1-6, with a tentative D call TRBD1 (5 bases). With 0 bases removed from V and 10 bases from J, the gap between germline ends came to 13 bases. Germline CDR1 LGHNA, CDR2 YNFKEQ. The CDR3 length is 15 residues. The CDR3 DNA follows: TGTGCCAGCAGCCAAGATCGGGACTCGGGGTCACCCCTCCACTTT. Residues: CASSQDRDSGSPLHF.

The V call is TRBV28, the J call TRBJ1-1, with D maybe TRBD1 (5 bases). The ends were cut back, 2 bases at V and 4 bases at J, with 14 bases in the middle. This CDR3 has 15 residues. CDR1 and CDR2 from the germline V gene are MDHEN and SYDVKM. CDR3 in DNA: TGTGCCAGCAGTTTAGATGGGGCAGTGCCCACTGAAGCTTTCTTT. Its protein product is CASSLDGAVPTEAFF.

The chain is built from TRBV10-3 and TRBJ1-3; D is undetermined. Trimming left V 4 bases short and J 0 bases short, with 13 bases between. CDR3 length equals 16 residues. Germline V gene sequence: CDR1 ENHRY, CDR2 SYGVKD. The CDR3 loop reads CAISGQQSLSGNTIYF. CDR3 nucleotide sequence: TGTGCCATCAGTGGCCAACAGAGCCTCTCTGGAAACACCATATATTTT.

The chain carries TRBV28 and TRBJ1-5; 8 bases line up with TRBD1. The CDR3 runs to 15 residues. The V gene's germline CDR1 is MDHEN and CDR2 SYDVKM. V lost 2 bases, J lost 5 bases, and 5 bases stayed unmatched. This CDR3 reads CASSLGTGFYQPQHF. CDR3 bases: TGTGCCAGCAGTTTAGGGACAGGTTTCTATCAGCCCCAGCATTTT. Full variable domain (missing parts from reference TRBV28 and TRBJ1-5): DVKVTQSSRYLVKRTGEKVFLECVQDMDHENMFWYRQDPGLGLRLIYFSYDVKMKEKGDIPEGYSVSREKKERFSLILESASTNQTSMYLCASSLGTGFYQPQHFGDGTRLSIL.

This chain uses TRBV5-1 with TRBJ1-5; 9 bases align to TRBD1. J lost 3 bases, V lost 4 bases, and 11 bases had no gene match. This CDR3 region has 17 residues. Looked up from germline, CDR1 is SGHRS and CDR2 is YFSETQ. This CDR3 reads CASSLTPGQGSNQPQHF. In DNA, the CDR3 is TGCGCCAGCAGCCTTACTCCGGGACAGGGCTCCAATCAGCCCCAGCATTTT.

The chain has TRBV29-1 and TRBJ2-3; 7 nucleotides align to TRBD1. The V gene's germline CDR1 is SQVTM and CDR2 ANQGSEA. CDR3 length equals 14 residues. After removal of 5 bases from V and 6 bases from J, the junction contained 11 bases not matched to a gene. CDR3 sequence: CSVSRTGSWDTQYF. CDR3 DNA: TGCAGCGTTTCTAGGACAGGTTCGTGGGATACGCAGTATTTT.

The rearrangement uses TRBV5-1 and TRBJ2-2, with D perhaps TRBD2 (5 bases). Trimming cost V 0 bases and J 7 bases, with 16 bases left between them. CDR1 and CDR2 (germline): SGHRS, YFSETQ. The CDR3 runs to 16 residues. CDR3: CASSLGIGGYGGELFF. CDR3 coding DNA: TGCGCCAGCAGCTTGGGAATAGGAGGATATGGCGGGGAGCTGTTTTTT.

The rearrangement links TRBV6-6 to TRBJ1-3; D call uncertain. This CDR3 has 12 amino acids. The V end lost 5 bases, the J end lost 4 bases, and 6 bases lay between the germline ends. Germline CDR1 and CDR2: MNHNY and SVGAGI (reference sequence). CDR3 nucleotides: TGTGCCAGCAGTCCTACCGGAAACACCATATATTTT. Translating it yields CASSPTGNTIYF.

The rearrangement joins TRBV5-1 to TRBJ1-1, with 8 nucleotides matching TRBD1. V lost 0 bases, J lost 0 bases, and 4 bases stayed unmatched. The germline CDR1 and CDR2 sequences are SGHRS and YFSETQ. The CDR3 has 16 residues. The CDR3 spells CASSLAGTGVNTEAFF. Written as DNA, the CDR3 is TGCGCCAGCAGCTTGGCCGGGACAGGCGTGAACACTGAAGCTTTCTTT.

The gene calls are TRBV15 and TRBJ1-1; TRBD1 matches 7 bases. Per germline, CDR1 LNHNV and CDR2 YYDKDF (reference sequence). The CDR3 extends over 14 amino acids. The J segment lost 3 bases and the V segment lost 2 bases, leaving 3 bases of the junction unmatched. The CDR3 region is CATSRSQGDTEAFF. The CDR3 region has the DNA TGTGCCACCAGCAGATCTCAGGGGGACACTGAAGCTTTCTTT.

In nucleotides, the CDR3 is TGTGCCAGCAGTAAACAGGGTTGGCAGCCCCAGCATTTT. Protein product: CASSKQGWQPQHF. J is TRBJ1-5 and V is TRBV6-2 or TRBV6-3; D is possibly TRBD1 (6 bases). V dropped 5 bases and J dropped 7 bases, with 12 bases sitting between them. CDR1 and CDR2 (germline): MNHEY, SVGEGT. The CDR3 contains 13 residues.

The J gene is TRBJ2-3, the V gene TRBV30; D is undetermined. The CDR3 is 14 amino acids. Germline V lookup: CDR1 GTSNPN, CDR2 SVGIG (reference sequence). V dropped 2 bases and J dropped 0 bases, with 9 bases sitting between them. CDR3 protein: CAWSRSPSTDTQYF. The CDR3 DNA reads TGTGCCTGGAGTAGGAGCCCCAGCACAGATACGCAGTATTTT.

The chain is built from TRBV30 and TRBJ1-6, with 11 bases matching TRBD1. This CDR3 region has 17 residues. The germline V gene has CDR1 GTSNPN and CDR2 SVGIG (reference sequence). V gave up 3 bases and J gave up 6 bases; unmatched junction bases: 10. CDR3 sequence reads: CAWRAPGQGAINSPLHF. For the CDR3, the DNA is TGTGCCTGGAGGGCTCCCGGACAGGGGGCGATTAATTCACCCCTCCACTTT.

V usage is TRBV28 and J usage is TRBJ1-6; weak D call: TRBD1 (5 bases). The CDR3 length is 15 residues. Germline V CDR1 and CDR2: MDHEN, SYDVKM. V lost 7 bases to trimming and J lost 7 bases, with 17 bases between them. CDR3 protein: CASNPFLGGNSPLHF. Written as DNA, the CDR3 is TGTGCCAGCAACCCCTTTTTGGGGGGGAATTCACCCCTCCACTTT.

A single count supports this clone. The chain uses TRBV5-1 and TRBJ2-3; D is unclear. The CDR3 length is 16 residues. The ends were cut back, 0 bases at V and 6 bases at J, with 17 bases in the middle. The germline CDR1 and CDR2 sequences are SGHRS and YFSETQ. The CDR3 DNA reads as TGCGCCAGCAGCTTGGACCGCCAGTTACCTGTGGATACGCAGTATTTT. This codes for CASSLDRQLPVDTQYF.

The chain combines TRBV9 with TRBJ2-3, with 10 bases identical to TRBD1. Germline CDR1 SGDLS, CDR2 YYNGEE. Trimming took 4 bases from V and 3 from J; bases not matched to a gene: 8. The CDR3 is made up of 16 amino acids. The CDR3 nucleotides read TGTGCCAGCAGCTATTCAGGGGGACAGGGGACAGATACGCAGTATTTT. It codes for CASSYSGGQGTDTQYF. Variable domain in full (rest from reference TRBV9 and TRBJ2-3): DSGVTQTPKHLITATGQRVTLRCSPRSGDLSVYWYQQSLDQGLQFLIQYYNGEERAKGNILERFSAQQFPDLHSELNLSSLELGDSALYFCASSYSGGQGTDTQYFGPGTRLTVL.

The chain uses TRBV5-6 and TRBJ2-5, with TRBD1 as a possible D gene (7 bases). Trimming shortened V by 0 bases and J by 6 bases, and 12 bases separated the two germline ends. This CDR3 is 14 amino acids long. The germline V gene encodes CDR1 SGHDT and CDR2 YYEEEE. Written as DNA, the CDR3 is TGTGCCAGCAGCTTGGGCAGGGGGAGGAAGACCCAGTACTTC. Encoded protein: CASSLGRGRKTQYF.

The chain links TRBV6-2 or TRBV6-3 to TRBJ1-1, with no clear D. The CDR3 is 13 residues long. CDR1 is MNHEY, CDR2 SVGEGT, per germline. V dropped 6 bases and J dropped 1 base, with 9 bases sitting between them. The DNA for the CDR3 is TGTGCCAGCAGCGTCAGTGAGAACACTGAAGCTTTCTTT. Protein: CASSVSENTEAFF.

The chain carries TRBV5-4 and TRBJ1-1; tentatively, D is TRBD1 (5 bases). Germline V gene sequence: CDR1 SGHNT, CDR2 YYREEE (reference sequence). The CDR3 extends over 14 amino acids. V shed 4 bases and J shed 7 bases, with 17 bases lying between them. CDR3 sequence: CASSRGRAQFEAFF. The DNA for the CDR3 is TGTGCCAGCAGCCGCGGCAGGGCCCAATTTGAAGCTTTCTTT.

The chain combines TRBV5-1 with TRBJ2-7; 7 bases align to TRBD1. V gave up 6 bases and J gave up 1 base; unmatched junction bases: 7. The CDR3 loop spans 14 amino acids. Germline V gene sequence: CDR1 SGHRS, CDR2 YFSETQ. CDR3 DNA sequence: TGCGCCAGCAACCCCGGGACAGTTTCCTACGAGCAGTACTTC. It translates to CASNPGTVSYEQYF.

V usage is TRBV7-2 and J usage is TRBJ2-7; 16 positions match TRBD2. With 5 bases clipped from V and 11 bases from J, the junction kept 18 bases outside the gene matches. Germline CDR1 is SGHTA and CDR2 is FQGNSA. The CDR3 has 18 residues. CDR3 sequence reads: CASSALGLAGGPGPREYF. DNA of the CDR3: TGTGCCAGCAGCGCCCTGGGACTAGCGGGAGGGCCGGGGCCCCGGGAGTACTTC.

J is TRBJ1-5 and V is TRBV24-1, with D possibly TRBD1 on 6 matching bases. Germline CDR1 reads KGHDR; CDR2 reads SFDVKD. V gave up 3 bases and J gave up 5 bases, with 16 bases separating them. The CDR3 extends over 16 amino acids. CDR3 amino acids: CATSDRTNRADQPQHF. CDR3 DNA sequence: TGTGCCACCAGTGATCGTACGAACAGGGCCGATCAGCCCCAGCATTTT.

J is TRBJ1-1 and V is TRBV5-1, with a weak D call TRBD1 (5 bases). V lost 3 bases and J 2 bases, leaving 11 bases between the germline ends. CDR1 SGHRS and CDR2 YFSETQ come from the germline V gene. The CDR3 is 14 residues long. This chain's CDR3 is CASSSDGQNTEAFF. The CDR3 coding sequence is TGCGCCAGCAGCTCGGACGGACAAAACACTGAAGCTTTCTTT.

V and J are TRBV28 and TRBJ1-6, with D tentatively TRBD1 (6 bases). The V end lost 3 bases, the J end lost 4 bases, and 10 bases lay between the germline ends. Germline values: CDR1 MDHEN, CDR2 SYDVKM. The CDR3 totals 15 residues. The CDR3 nucleotides are TGTGCCAGCAGTTTCGAGGGGGGGTATAATTCACCCCTCCACTTT. Translation: CASSFEGGYNSPLHF.

This chain connects TRBV5-1 to TRBJ2-7, with a tentative D call TRBD1 (6 bases). The CDR3 runs 17 residues. V lost 0 bases and J 1 base, leaving 17 bases between the germline ends. From germline, CDR1 is SGHRS and CDR2 YFSETQ. The CDR3 nucleotides are TGCGCCAGCAGCTTGGGAGGTGGACAGTCAACTTCCTACGAGCAGTACTTC. Encoded protein: CASSLGGGQSTSYEQYF.

The rearrangement joins TRBV7-9 to TRBJ2-2, with a tentative D call TRBD2 (6 bases). Germline loops: CDR1 SEHNR, CDR2 FQNEAQ (reference sequence). The CDR3 has 14 residues. Trimming shortened V by 7 bases and J by 3 bases, and 12 bases separated the two germline ends. The CDR3 sequence: CASTIWRDTGELFF. DNA of the CDR3: TGTGCCAGCACCATATGGAGGGACACCGGGGAGCTGTTTTTT.